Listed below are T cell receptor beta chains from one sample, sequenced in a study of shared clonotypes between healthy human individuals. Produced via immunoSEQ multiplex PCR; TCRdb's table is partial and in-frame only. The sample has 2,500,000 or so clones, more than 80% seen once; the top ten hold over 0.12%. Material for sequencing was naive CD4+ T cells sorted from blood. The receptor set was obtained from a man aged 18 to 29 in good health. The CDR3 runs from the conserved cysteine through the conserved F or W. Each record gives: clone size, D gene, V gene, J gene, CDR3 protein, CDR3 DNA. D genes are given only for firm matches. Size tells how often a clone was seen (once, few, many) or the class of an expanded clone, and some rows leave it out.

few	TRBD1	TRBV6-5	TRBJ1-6	CASSSVNRGYLHF	TGTGCCAGCAGTTCCGTCAACAGGGGTTACCTCCACTTT
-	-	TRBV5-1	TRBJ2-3	CASSFDSPYTQYF	TGCGCCAGCAGCTTCGACAGCCCTTATACGCAGTATTTT
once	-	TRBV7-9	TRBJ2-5	CASSLALGAKETQYF	TGTGCCAGCAGCTTAGCCCTAGGGGCCAAAGAGACCCAGTACTTC
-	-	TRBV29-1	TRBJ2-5	CSVATRLEETQYF	TGCAGCGTCGCGACTAGGTTGGAAGAGACCCAGTACTTC
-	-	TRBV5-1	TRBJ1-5	CASSFSGQPQHF	TGCGCCAGCAGCTTCTCGGGTCAGCCCCAGCATTTT
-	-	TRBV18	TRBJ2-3	CASSPVPGSGTDTQYF	TGTGCCAGCTCACCAGTGCCGGGGAGCGGCACAGATACGCAGTATTTT
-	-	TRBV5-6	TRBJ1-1	CASSEDTGMNTEAFF	TGTGCCAGCAGCGAAGACACAGGGATGAACACTGAAGCTTTCTTT
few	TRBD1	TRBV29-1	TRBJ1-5	CSVVQGARDQPQHF	TGCAGCGTTGTCCAGGGGGCGAGGGATCAGCCCCAGCATTTT
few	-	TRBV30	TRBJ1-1	CAWSVESEAFF	TGTGCCTGGAGTGTGGAGTCTGAAGCTTTCTTT
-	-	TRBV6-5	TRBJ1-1	CASSYSMEKAFF	TGTGCCAGCAGTTACTCGATGGAAAAAGCTTTCTTT
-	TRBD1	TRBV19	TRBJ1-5	CASSTGQGDIQPQHF	TGTGCCAGTAGTACGGGACAGGGAGATATTCAGCCCCAGCATTTT
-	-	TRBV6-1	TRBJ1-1	CASRGGRLNTEAFF	TGTGCCAGCAGGGGGGGCAGACTAAACACTGAAGCTTTCTTT
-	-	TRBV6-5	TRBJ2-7	CASSYSYGSYEQYF	TGTGCCAGCAGTTACTCATACGGCTCCTACGAGCAGTACTTC
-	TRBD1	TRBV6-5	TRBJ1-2	CASSSGQLGGYTF	TGTGCCAGCAGTTCGGGACAGTTAGGGGGCTACACCTTC
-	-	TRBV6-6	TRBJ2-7	CASSYSKGEQYF	TGTGCCAGCAGTTACTCGAAGGGCGAGCAGTACTTC
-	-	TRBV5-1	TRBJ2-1	CASSLLVSEQFF	TGCGCCAGCAGCTTGTTGGTCTCTGAGCAGTTCTTC
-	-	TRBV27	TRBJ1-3	CASSLSAVSGNTIYF	TGTGCCAGCAGTTTATCTGCAGTCTCTGGAAACACCATATATTTT
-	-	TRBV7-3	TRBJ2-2	CASSPDGGKHGELFF	TGTGCCAGCAGCCCGGATGGTGGGAAGCACGGGGAGCTGTTTTTT
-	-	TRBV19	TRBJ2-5	CASWGETQYF	TGTGCCAGTTGGGGAGAGACCCAGTACTTC
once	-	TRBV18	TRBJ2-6	CASSPQGGFFSGANVLTF	TGTGCCAGCTCACCTCAGGGGGGATTCTTCTCTGGGGCCAACGTCCTGACTTTC
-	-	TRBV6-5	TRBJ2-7	CASSYSSAGGSYEQYF	TGTGCCAGCAGTTACTCGAGCGCAGGAGGCTCCTACGAGCAGTACTTC
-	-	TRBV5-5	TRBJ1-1	CASSLEGGNTEAFF	TGTGCCAGCAGCTTGGAAGGGGGGAACACTGAAGCTTTCTTT
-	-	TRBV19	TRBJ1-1	CASIFRGTNTEAFF	TGTGCCAGTATTTTCAGAGGGACGAACACTGAAGCTTTCTTT
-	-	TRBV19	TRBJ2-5	CASSDRQIQETQYF	TGTGCCAGTAGTGACCGACAGATACAAGAGACCCAGTACTTC
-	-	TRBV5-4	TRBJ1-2	CASSFYTNYGYTF	TGTGCCAGCAGCTTTTACACTAACTATGGCTACACCTTC
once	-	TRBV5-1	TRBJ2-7	CASSLDGSVGEQYF	TGCGCCAGCAGCTTGGATGGCAGTGTGGGCGAGCAGTACTTC